This T cell receptor (beta chain) was identified during a study of glioma-infiltrating T cells. Study-wide results and caveats: Gliomas, especially low-grade, showed above-expected tissue-blood divergence; non-neoplastic patients showed below. CDR3 overlap between tissue and blood was very small.

Trimming cost V 0 bases and J 3 bases; bases outside gene matches: 3. The CDR3 is 15 amino acids. Germline V gives CDR1 LGHNA, CDR2 YNFKEQ. This clonotype was picked up many times. Its matching antigen is unknown. Amplification of TCR alpha and beta CDR3 regions from RNA used iRepertoire nested multiplex PCR. For one-step reverse transcription and amplification, roughly 95-450 ng of tissue mRNA or PBMC total RNA was used. TCRdb used MiXCR to reprocess the multiplex PCR reads, holding one entry per CDR3 protein. The sample consists of about 110,000 distinct CDR3 sequences, less than 30% of them appearing once.

The receptor's source is a human donor with low-grade glioma or glioblastoma, undergoing nonglioma brain surgery, or in good health (not recorded which). The material sequenced was glioma tissue, nonneoplastic brain tissue, or PBMCs (not recorded which). This chain uses TRBV4-2 with TRBJ2-3; TRBD2 matches at 7 bases. CDR3 bases: TGTGCCAGCAGCCAAGAGTGGGGGGGGACAGATACGCAGTATTTT. As protein: CASSQEWGGTDTQYF.